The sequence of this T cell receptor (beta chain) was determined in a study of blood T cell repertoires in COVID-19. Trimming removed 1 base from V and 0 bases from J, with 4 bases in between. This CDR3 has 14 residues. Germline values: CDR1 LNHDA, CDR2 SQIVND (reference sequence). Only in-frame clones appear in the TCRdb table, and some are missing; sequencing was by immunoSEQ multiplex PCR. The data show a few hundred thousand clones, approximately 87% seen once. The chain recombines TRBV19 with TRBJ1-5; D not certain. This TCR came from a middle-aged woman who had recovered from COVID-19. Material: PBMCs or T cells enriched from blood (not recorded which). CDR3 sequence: CASSIGYSNQPQHF. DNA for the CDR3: TGTGCCAGTAGTATAGGTTATAGCAATCAGCCCCAGCATTTT.